Described below is a single TCR beta chain sequence and its context. The sample comes from a study of blood T cell repertoires in COVID-19. Study summary: The United States, Italy and Spain were the sources of the acute and convalescent COVID-19 samples.

The CDR3 covers 14 residues. V was pared by 6 bases and J by 11 bases, with 10 bases of the junction left unmatched. In germline, CDR1 is KGHSH, CDR2 LQKENI. Methods used by the authors: Estimated nucleated cell counts came from reference gene primer amplification. Clones were sequenced by immunoSEQ multiplex PCR, and TCRdb holds only the in-frame ones, with some missing. Clone size and V and J calls were adopted from that table, with D and trimming inferred from the DNA. This sample has about 170,000 clones, with 74% found just once. The origin of this receptor is a woman aged 80 or over with acute or convalescent COVID-19. The chain joins TRBV18 to TRBJ1-5; TRBD1 aligns across 10 bases. Material for sequencing was peripheral blood. The CDR3 protein is CASSLGTGDQAQHF. DNA of the CDR3: TGTGCCAGCTCCCTTGGGACAGGGGATCAAGCCCAGCATTTT.